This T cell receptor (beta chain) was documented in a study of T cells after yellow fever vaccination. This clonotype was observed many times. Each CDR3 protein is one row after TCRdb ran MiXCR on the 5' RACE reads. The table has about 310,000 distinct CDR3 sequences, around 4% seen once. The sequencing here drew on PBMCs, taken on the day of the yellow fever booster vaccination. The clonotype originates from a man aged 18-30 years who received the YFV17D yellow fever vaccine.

This CDR3 reads CASSFRTGTPTTEAFF. The CDR3 DNA follows: TGTGCCAGCAGCTTTCGGACAGGGACCCCTACCACTGAAGCTTTCTTT. The rearrangement joins TRBV7-2 to TRBJ1-1; the match to TRBD1 covers 8 bases. V was clipped by 3 bases and J by 4 bases; unmatched bases: 10. This CDR3 contains 16 residues. Looked up from germline, CDR1 is SGHTA and CDR2 is FQGNSA.